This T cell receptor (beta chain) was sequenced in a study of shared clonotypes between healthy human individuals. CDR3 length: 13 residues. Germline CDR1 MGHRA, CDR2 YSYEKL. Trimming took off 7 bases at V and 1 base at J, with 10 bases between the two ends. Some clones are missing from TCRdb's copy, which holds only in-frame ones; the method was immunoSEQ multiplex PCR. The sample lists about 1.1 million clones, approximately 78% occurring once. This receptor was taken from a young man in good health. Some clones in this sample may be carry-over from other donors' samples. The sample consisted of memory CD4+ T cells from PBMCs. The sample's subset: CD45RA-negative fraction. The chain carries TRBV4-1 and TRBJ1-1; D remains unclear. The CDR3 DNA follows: TGCGCCAGCACCACCCCCAGGAACACTGAAGCTTTCTTT. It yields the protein CASTTPRNTEAFF.